The source of this T cell receptor beta chain is a study of cytomegalovirus exposure and HLA in healthy donors. Study-wide results and caveats: With DRB1 most and HLA-C fewest, TCR association rates differed between HLA loci in a later analysis. For most subjects, TCR beta sequences were reported to predict HLA-A and HLA-B alleles with accuracy. Association of a missense DCLRE1C variant with TCR beta V- and J-gene trimming was reported in a later analysis.

CDR1 is SGHNT and CDR2 is YYREEE in the germline V gene (reference sequence). The CDR3 length is 16 residues. Trimming removed 0 bases from V and 8 bases from J; junction bases left unmatched: 8. It was healthy bone marrow donors who served as donors. As concerns this clone: The antigen remains unidentified.

The PCR was carried out with 60 Vbeta primers and 13 Jbeta primers. TCRdb's table, derived via immunoSEQ multiplex PCR, lists solely in-frame clones and lacks some. The repertoire includes some 99,000 clones, 73% of them detected once, and over 7.5% sits in the top ten. The TCR sequence derives from a man between 35 and 55 years old in good health and CMV-seronegative. Sequencing was done on a sample of PBMCs. The chain recombines TRBV5-4 with TRBJ1-2; the match to TRBD1 covers 12 bases. CDR3 protein: CASSLGGQGARGGYTF. CDR3 DNA sequence: TGTGCCAGCAGCTTGGGGGGACAGGGGGCTCGTGGGGGCTACACCTTC.